This T cell receptor beta chain was sequenced in a study of blood T cell repertoires in COVID-19. As for the study in general: Material from acute and convalescent COVID-19 was sourced from the United States, Italy and Spain. T cells, B-cell-depleted T cells, or PBMCs provided the cDNA or gDNA that served as material.

The assay was immunoSEQ multiplex PCR, and TCRdb's table has in-frame clones only and misses some. This table has under 95,000 clones, around 85% appearing once. The CDR3 is 19 amino acids. Trimming pared 4 bases from V and 1 base from J, leaving 25 bases between. Per germline, CDR1 MNHEY and CDR2 SMNVEV (reference sequence). This chain links TRBV27 with TRBJ1-2; maybe TRBD1 (6 bases). Sequenced material: peripheral blood. The source is a man aged 60-69 years with acute or convalescent COVID-19. The CDR3 loop is CASSSSTGIQGGVNYGYTF. The CDR3 bases are TGTGCCAGCAGTTCCTCTACTGGGATACAGGGTGGGGTTAACTATGGCTACACCTTC.